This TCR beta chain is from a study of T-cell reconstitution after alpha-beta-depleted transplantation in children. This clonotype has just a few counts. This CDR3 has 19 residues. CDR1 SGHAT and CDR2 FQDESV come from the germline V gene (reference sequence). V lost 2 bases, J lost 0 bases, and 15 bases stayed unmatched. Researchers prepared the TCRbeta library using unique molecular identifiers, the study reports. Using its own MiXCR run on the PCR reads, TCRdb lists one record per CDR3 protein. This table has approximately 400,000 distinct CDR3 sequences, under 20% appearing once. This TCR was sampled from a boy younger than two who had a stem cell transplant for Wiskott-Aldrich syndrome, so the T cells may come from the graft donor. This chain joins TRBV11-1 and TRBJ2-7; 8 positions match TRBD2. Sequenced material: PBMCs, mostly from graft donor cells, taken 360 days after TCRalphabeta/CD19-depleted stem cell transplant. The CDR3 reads CASSLNTGLGVGSSYEQYF. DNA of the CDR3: TGTGCCAGCAGCTTAAACACGGGACTAGGTGTGGGAAGCTCCTACGAGCAGTACTTC.